Listed below are T cell receptor beta chains from one sample, sequenced in a study of cytomegalovirus exposure and HLA in healthy donors. Libraries were prepared by immunoSEQ multiplex PCR; TCRdb keeps only in-frame clonotypes and omits some of them. Of 100,000 to 150,000 clones in the sample, 65% to 90% are singletons; the top ten hold approximately 2.5%. Specimen: PBMCs. Source of these receptors: a man in his fifties in good health and CMV-seronegative. The CDR3 runs from the conserved cysteine through the conserved F or W. Fields, in order: D gene, clone size, J gene, V gene, CDR3 DNA, CDR3 protein. The D gene is left open where the match is weak. A clone size is listed for some rows: how often the clone was seen (once, few, many), or a class if it is expanded.

D: NA; size: NA; J: TRBJ1-4; V: TRBV27; DNA: TGTGCCAGCAGTTTACGGTCCCAGGGAGAAAAACTGTTTTTT; CDR3: CASSLRSQGEKLFF
D: TRBD2; size: NA; J: TRBJ2-5; V: TRBV5-1; DNA: TGCGCCAGCAGCTTCCTAGCGGGGCAAGAGACCCAGTACTTC; CDR3: CASSFLAGQETQYF
D: TRBD2; size: NA; J: TRBJ2-5; V: TRBV5-6; DNA: TGTGCCAGCAGCTTCAGACTAGCGGGTGAAGAGACCCAGTACTTC; CDR3: CASSFRLAGEETQYF
D: TRBD1; size: NA; J: TRBJ2-7; V: TRBV7-8; DNA: TGTGCCAGCAGCGAAAGGGACAGTCTACTAGGGGAGCAGTACTTC; CDR3: CASSERDSLLGEQYF
D: NA; size: NA; J: TRBJ2-5; V: TRBV5-6; DNA: TGTGCCAGCACCGCAGGTCTTCAAGAGACCCAGTACTTC; CDR3: CASTAGLQETQYF
D: NA; size: once; J: TRBJ1-1; V: TRBV4-1; DNA: TGCGCCAGCAGCCAACAGGGGATGAACACTGAAGCTTTCTTT; CDR3: CASSQQGMNTEAFF
D: NA; size: once; J: TRBJ1-3; V: TRBV9; DNA: TGTGCCAGCAGCTTGAGCAACTCTGGAAACACCATATATTTT; CDR3: CASSLSNSGNTIYF
D: TRBD2; size: NA; J: TRBJ2-1; V: TRBV4-3; DNA: TGCGCCAGCAGCCAAGGGGAGCCAACCGGGACTAGGTTGGGGGTTTCCTACAATGAGCAGTTCTTC; CDR3: CASSQGEPTGTRLGVSYNEQFF
D: NA; size: NA; J: TRBJ1-2; V: TRBV19; DNA: TGTGCCAGTAGTATAGATTTGGCCGGACGCGGGGTCGCTGGCTACACCTTC; CDR3: CASSIDLAGRGVAGYTF
D: NA; size: NA; J: TRBJ1-2; V: TRBV2; DNA: TGTGCCAGCAAGAAGGGCGGGAATTCTGGCTACACCTTC; CDR3: CASKKGGNSGYTF
D: NA; size: NA; J: TRBJ1-6; V: TRBV4-3; DNA: TGCGCCAGCAGCCAAGATTTAAGAGGGAGCTCCTATAATTCACCCCTCCACTTT; CDR3: CASSQDLRGSSYNSPLHF
D: NA; size: NA; J: TRBJ2-1; V: TRBV11-3; DNA: TGTGCCAGCAGCTCAGACCAGCGGAGCTCCTACAATGAGCAGTTCTTC; CDR3: CASSSDQRSSYNEQFF
D: NA; size: NA; J: TRBJ1-6; V: TRBV21-1; DNA: TGTGCCAGTACGACAGGGATTAATTCACCCCTCCACTTT; CDR3: CASTTGINSPLHF
D: NA; size: NA; J: TRBJ2-3; V: TRBV2; DNA: TGTGCCAGCAGTGGGTTCGAGGCAGATACGCAGTATTTT; CDR3: CASSGFEADTQYF
D: NA; size: NA; J: TRBJ1-2; V: TRBV7-2; DNA: TGTGCCAGCAGCTTAGGGCTAGTGAACGGCTACACCTTC; CDR3: CASSLGLVNGYTF
D: NA; size: NA; J: TRBJ2-3; V: TRBV7-8; DNA: TGTGCCAGCAGCGACGTCGCAGCGGTTGGGGATACGCAGTATTTT; CDR3: CASSDVAAVGDTQYF
D: TRBD1; size: few; J: TRBJ2-1; V: TRBV29-1; DNA: TGCAGCGTTGTCAGGGGGCTAGGGGATGAGCAGTTCTTC; CDR3: CSVVRGLGDEQFF
D: NA; size: NA; J: TRBJ1-2; V: TRBV5-1; DNA: TGCGCCAGCAGCTTGTGGGGGGATGGCTACACCTTC; CDR3: CASSLWGDGYTF
D: NA; size: NA; J: TRBJ2-1; V: TRBV13; DNA: TGTGCCAGCAGCTTAGGCTCAGTTAGGGGTGAGCAGTTCTTC; CDR3: CASSLGSVRGEQFF
D: TRBD1; size: NA; J: TRBJ1-5; V: TRBV2; DNA: TGTGCCAGCAGAGGGGACAGTTTCAATCAGCCCCAGCATTTT; CDR3: CASRGDSFNQPQHF
D: TRBD1; size: NA; J: TRBJ1-1; V: TRBV4-2; DNA: TGTGCCAGCAGCCAGGCCTGGACAGGGGTGGATGAAGCTTTCTTT; CDR3: CASSQAWTGVDEAFF
D: NA; size: NA; J: TRBJ1-4; V: TRBV7-2; DNA: TGTGCCAGCAGCTTTATCAGGGGTGAAAAACTGTTTTTT; CDR3: CASSFIRGEKLFF
D: TRBD2; size: NA; J: TRBJ2-1; V: TRBV5-1; DNA: TGCGCCAGCAGCGGGGGACTAGCGGTGCTCAATGAGCAGTTCTTC; CDR3: CASSGGLAVLNEQFF
D: TRBD1; size: NA; J: TRBJ2-5; V: TRBV5-5; DNA: TGTGCCAGCAGCCCCGGGACAGGGAGACAAGAGACCCAGTACTTC; CDR3: CASSPGTGRQETQYF
D: NA; size: few; J: TRBJ2-7; V: TRBV30; DNA: TGTGCCTGGGGGCACAGTCTCTCCTACGAGCAGTACTTC; CDR3: CAWGHSLSYEQYF
D: NA; size: NA; J: TRBJ1-2; V: TRBV6-5; DNA: TGTGCCAGCAGCCCCTCAGCAGGCAGTTACTATGGCTACACCTTC; CDR3: CASSPSAGSYYGYTF
D: NA; size: NA; J: TRBJ1-5; V: TRBV12-5; DNA: TGTGCTAGTGGTCTCAGGGGTGACAATCAGCCCCAGCATTTT; CDR3: CASGLRGDNQPQHF
D: NA; size: NA; J: TRBJ2-3; V: TRBV5-1; DNA: TGCGCCAGCAGCTTCGGACAATTCACAGATACGCAGTATTTT; CDR3: CASSFGQFTDTQYF
D: NA; size: NA; J: TRBJ1-6; V: TRBV18; DNA: TGTGCCAGCTCAGTTAAAATCGGCTCCTATAATTCACCCCTCCACTTT; CDR3: CASSVKIGSYNSPLHF
D: TRBD1; size: NA; J: TRBJ1-2; V: TRBV6-1; DNA: TGTGCCAGCACTCGGACAGGCTATGGCTACACCTTC; CDR3: CASTRTGYGYTF
D: NA; size: NA; J: TRBJ1-2; V: TRBV25-1; DNA: TGTGCCAGCAGTCCACCCCGGGACACTTACTATGGCTACACCTTC; CDR3: CASSPPRDTYYGYTF
D: NA; size: NA; J: TRBJ1-2; V: TRBV5-6; DNA: TGTGCCAGCATCCGGGGAAGGATGGAGGGCTATGGCTACACCTTC; CDR3: CASIRGRMEGYGYTF
D: NA; size: NA; J: TRBJ2-1; V: TRBV7-2; DNA: TGTGCCAGCAGCTTAAGGGAGATTTCCTACAATGAGCAGTTCTTC; CDR3: CASSLREISYNEQFF
D: NA; size: NA; J: TRBJ2-1; V: TRBV11-1; DNA: TGTGCCAGCAGCCCCTACAGTGATTACAATGAGCAGTTCTTC; CDR3: CASSPYSDYNEQFF
D: TRBD1; size: once; J: TRBJ1-6; V: TRBV6-6; DNA: TGTGCCAGCATAGGGACAGCGACTGGAAATTCACCCCTCCACTTT; CDR3: CASIGTATGNSPLHF
D: TRBD2; size: NA; J: TRBJ2-7; V: TRBV19; DNA: TGTGCCAGTAGTTTCGGGGGGGGCGGCTACGAGCAGTACTTC; CDR3: CASSFGGGGYEQYF
D: TRBD1; size: once; J: TRBJ2-5; V: TRBV2; DNA: TGTGCCAGCGCCAGGGACAGGGGGGGAGTAGAGACCCAGTACTTC; CDR3: CASARDRGGVETQYF
D: NA; size: once; J: TRBJ1-3; V: TRBV28; DNA: TGTGCCAGCAACGGAATCGGGAATGGAAACACCATATATTTT; CDR3: CASNGIGNGNTIYF
D: TRBD1; size: NA; J: TRBJ1-6; V: TRBV6-1; DNA: TGTGCCAGCTCCCTGACAGGGAAGAATTCACCCCTCCACTTT; CDR3: CASSLTGKNSPLHF
D: NA; size: NA; J: TRBJ2-7; V: TRBV4-2; DNA: TGTGCCAGCAGCCAAGATAAGTACGGGTCCTACGAGCAGTACTTC; CDR3: CASSQDKYGSYEQYF
D: NA; size: NA; J: TRBJ2-2; V: TRBV30; DNA: TGTGCCTGGGGACAGAACACCGGGGAGCTGTTTTTT; CDR3: CAWGQNTGELFF
D: TRBD2; size: NA; J: TRBJ2-1; V: TRBV27; DNA: TGTGCCAGCAGTTTATTCGGACTAGCGGGGGTCACGAAGGATGAGCAGTTCTTC; CDR3: CASSLFGLAGVTKDEQFF
D: TRBD2; size: NA; J: TRBJ2-7; V: TRBV7-2; DNA: TGTGCCAGCAGCGCCTCGGGGGGGGACTACGAGCAGTACTTC; CDR3: CASSASGGDYEQYF
D: NA; size: NA; J: TRBJ2-5; V: TRBV19; DNA: TGTGCCAGTAGTATTAATCGGGAGACCCAGTACTTC; CDR3: CASSINRETQYF
D: TRBD2; size: NA; J: TRBJ2-3; V: TRBV5-5; DNA: TGTGCCAGCAGCACTAGCGGGGCCGCTGATACGCAGTATTTT; CDR3: CASSTSGAADTQYF
D: TRBD1; size: NA; J: TRBJ2-7; V: TRBV18; DNA: TGTGCCAGCTCGGCGACAAGGGGACAGTACGAGCAGTACTTC; CDR3: CASSATRGQYEQYF
D: TRBD1; size: NA; J: TRBJ1-5; V: TRBV5-5; DNA: TGTGCCAGCAGCTCCGCAGCCCTGGGACAGGGCATTCAGCCCCAGCATTTT; CDR3: CASSSAALGQGIQPQHF
D: NA; size: NA; J: TRBJ1-2; V: TRBV4-2; DNA: TGTGCCAGCAGCCAAGGGTCCGGACACCAAATCTATGGCTACACCTTC; CDR3: CASSQGSGHQIYGYTF
D: TRBD1; size: NA; J: TRBJ1-5; V: TRBV30; DNA: TGTGCCTGGAGTGTAGGGACAGCGGGCAATCAGCCCCAGCATTTT; CDR3: CAWSVGTAGNQPQHF
D: NA; size: few; J: TRBJ1-1; V: TRBV7-9; DNA: TGTGCCAGCTTCCGATTCGGGAGGCGGGAGAACACTGAAGCTTTCTTT; CDR3: CASFRFGRRENTEAFF
D: TRBD1; size: NA; J: TRBJ1-2; V: TRBV30; DNA: TGTGCCTGGACCCAGACAGGGATCCCGACTTATGGCTACACCTTC; CDR3: CAWTQTGIPTYGYTF
D: NA; size: NA; J: TRBJ2-3; V: TRBV4-2; DNA: TGTGCCAGCAGCCACGCATGGAGCGAGTCAGCAACAGATACGCAGTATTTT; CDR3: CASSHAWSESATDTQYF
D: TRBD2; size: NA; J: TRBJ2-5; V: TRBV9; DNA: TGTGCCAGCAGCGTCAGCGGGGGGAACCAAGAGACCCAGTACTTC; CDR3: CASSVSGGNQETQYF
D: TRBD1; size: NA; J: TRBJ1-6; V: TRBV5-1; DNA: TGCGCCAGCAGCTGGGGGCAGGGGGCATCCTATAATTCACCCCTCCACTTT; CDR3: CASSWGQGASYNSPLHF
D: TRBD1; size: NA; J: TRBJ1-6; V: TRBV9; DNA: TGTGCCAGCAGCGACCGGGACAGGGTTAATTCACCCCTCCACTTT; CDR3: CASSDRDRVNSPLHF
D: TRBD1; size: NA; J: TRBJ1-5; V: TRBV27; DNA: TGTGCCAGCAGTTTCGGGACAGGGAACCAGCCCCAGCATTTT; CDR3: CASSFGTGNQPQHF
D: NA; size: few; J: TRBJ1-6; V: TRBV28; DNA: TGTGCCAGCAGTCCTATTACGCTTTCGAGCTCCTATAATTCACCCCTCCACTTT; CDR3: CASSPITLSSSYNSPLHF
D: NA; size: NA; J: TRBJ2-5; V: TRBV28; DNA: TGTGTTTCAGAAAACCAAGAGACCCAGTACTTC; CDR3: CVSENQETQYF
D: TRBD1; size: NA; J: TRBJ1-2; V: TRBV4-1; DNA: TGCGCCAGCAGCAAAAACAGGGGGGCTAACTATGGCTACACCTTC; CDR3: CASSKNRGANYGYTF
D: TRBD1; size: few; J: TRBJ1-3; V: TRBV6-5; DNA: TGTGCCAGCAGCACGATCGGACAGGGGGGCACCATATATTTT; CDR3: CASSTIGQGGTIYF